A selection of T cell receptor beta chains follows, all from one sample in a study of T-cell reconstitution after alpha-beta-depleted transplantation in children. A single record per CDR3 protein comes from TCRdb applying MiXCR to the PCR reads. The sample consists of fewer than 350,000 distinct CDR3 sequences, more than 9% of them appearing once. The specimen comprised peripheral blood, sampled 180 days after TCRalphabeta/CD19-depleted stem cell transplant. Receptors were obtained from a male patient aged 2 to 10 who had a stem cell transplant for chronic granulomatous disease, so the T cells may come from the graft donor. Each CDR3 is given with its conserved first and last residue.

>TRBV6-5|TRBJ2-3
CASSYSIPRVARETQYF
>TRBV20-1|TRBJ2-5
CSATTGQGQETQYF
>TRBV19|TRBJ2-4
CASSSRVALAKNIQYF
>TRBV4-3|TRBJ1-4
CASSQDLGSGEKLFF
>TRBV10-3|TRBJ1-1
CAISGGGVNTEAFF
>TRBV20-1|TRBJ1-5
CSARWTGNHNQPQHF
>TRBV11-2|TRBJ2-1
CASSPSYGGYNEQFF
>TRBV28|TRBJ2-4
CASSFTGKKYF
>TRBV25-1|TRBJ2-6
CASSELKGGSGANVLTF
>TRBV24-1|TRBJ2-3
CATSDQREVADTQYF
>TRBV14|TRBJ1-1
CASSQDGGLTEAFF
>TRBV28|TRBJ2-7
CASSPGFRTGDYEQYF
>TRBV28|TRBJ2-7
CASSTQGMALYEQYF
>TRBV9|TRBJ1-2
CASSGMQGAFNYGYTF
>TRBV5-1|TRBJ2-1
CASSATSGQFF
>TRBV10-3|TRBJ2-1
CATTGWTGGKNEQFF
>TRBV20-1|TRBJ2-5
CSAGGDQETQYF
>TRBV28|TRBJ2-3
CASRPLLRQDTQYF
>TRBV13|TRBJ2-3
CASRPGLDGTDTQYF
>TRBV29-1|TRBJ2-5
CSAPQGASETQYF
>TRBV10-2|TRBJ2-2
CVSKEKLRGTGELFF
>TRBV28|TRBJ1-1
CASRPHHQNTEAFF
>TRBV5-5|TRBJ1-6
CASSEGSPHANSPLHF
>TRBV11-2|TRBJ2-7
CASSLPSGPYEQYF
>TRBV19|TRBJ2-6
CASSSQTGKSGANVLTF
>TRBV5-1|TRBJ2-2
CASSLATDARATGELFF
>TRBV12-3/TRBV12-4|TRBJ2-7
CASSRSPGTNEQYF
>TRBV7-9|TRBJ2-4
CASSPRTKNIQYF
>TRBV20-1|TRBJ2-7
CSALAPSGSSYEQYF
>TRBV7-9|TRBJ2-4
CASSFEGGAKNIQYF
>TRBV5-4|TRBJ2-5
CASSSGQSVLVETQYF
>TRBV29-1|TRBJ2-2
CSVERWATGELFF
>TRBV10-3|TRBJ2-5
CAIGGGEETQYF
>TRBV20-1|TRBJ2-7
CSARRTETYEQYF
>TRBV9|TRBJ1-3
CASSVRPGNTIYF
>TRBV20-1|TRBJ2-7
CSALGGNYEQYF
>TRBV4-1|TRBJ2-7
CASGNYLDEQYF
>TRBV12-3/TRBV12-4|TRBJ2-3
CASSPDPRNTQYF
>TRBV20-1|TRBJ2-3
CSAGGDRALSRYTQYF
>TRBV4-1|TRBJ2-5
CASSQGIQETQYF
>TRBV9|TRBJ2-1
CASSVVTSGSNEQFF
>TRBV20-1|TRBJ2-7
CSAGLAPTYEQYF
>TRBV5-1|TRBJ2-7
CASRGGISYEQYF
>TRBV7-2|TRBJ2-5
CASSLAPARQETQYF
>TRBV20-1|TRBJ1-5
CSAKEYRVGGEYSNQPQHF
>TRBV10-3|TRBJ2-3
CAISERETLAGTDTQYF
>TRBV7-6|TRBJ2-1
CASSPQTTHNEQFF
>TRBV7-3|TRBJ2-2
CASSSKAGPTGELFF
>TRBV28|TRBJ2-7
CASSLFRTGLFYEQYF
>TRBV5-1|TRBJ2-5
CASSPGGPRETQYF